This T cell receptor (beta chain) was observed in a study of blood T cell repertoires in COVID-19. Study in general: Spain, Italy and the United States supplied samples that represented acute and convalescent COVID-19. Sources were T cells, B-cell-depleted T cells, or PBMCs; the material itself was cDNA or gDNA.

As processed by the authors: Amplification of reference gene primers was used by the study to estimate nucleated cell counts. The data were produced by immunoSEQ multiplex PCR, yet TCRdb's version contains in-frame clones alone and is incomplete. V and J calls and clone size come straight from that table; D and trimming were deduced from the DNA. The data show roughly 260,000 clones, 82% seen once. This CDR3 is 16 amino acids long. Germline lookup yields CDR1 SGHTA and CDR2 FQGNSA. V was clipped by 5 bases and J by 7 bases; unmatched bases: 11. The rearrangement joins TRBV7-2 to TRBJ1-6; 7 bases fit TRBD1. Sequencing was performed on peripheral blood. The sequence derives from a woman aged 18-30 years with acute or convalescent COVID-19. The DNA of the CDR3 is TGTGCCAGCAGCCCACCGAAGACAGGGACAAATTCACCCCTCCACTTT. Translation: CASSPPKTGTNSPLHF.